The T cell receptor (beta chain) under discussion was sequenced for a study of control samples from healthy donors and cancer patients. Clones were sequenced by immunoSEQ multiplex PCR, and TCRdb holds only the in-frame ones, with some missing. This table has over 120,000 clones, around 92% appearing once. The CDR3 has 15 residues. Germline V gene sequence: CDR1 MNHEY, CDR2 SVGAGI. V lost 5 bases to trimming and J lost 3 bases, with 17 bases between them. What was sequenced was blood. The receptor's source is a man aged 25 to 45 in good health. The J gene is TRBJ2-7, the V gene TRBV6-5, with D possibly matching TRBD1 (6 bases). CDR3 coding DNA: TGTGCCAGCAGTCACGGACAGCGGAACTACTACGAGCAGTACTTC. It yields the protein CASSHGQRNYYEQYF.